The 7 T cell receptor beta chains reported below all come from one sample, sequenced in a study of T cell repertoires in cytomegalovirus infection. One entry per CDR3 protein, called by TCRdb with MiXCR from the reads. Here the sample spans almost 500,000 distinct CDR3 sequences, roughly 12% being singletons. The sample comprised PBMCs. Source of these receptors: a human donor in good health (CMV status not recorded). Some clones in this sample may be carry-over from other donors' samples.

In its sample, this clonotype was seen a few times. The V and J genes are TRBV28 and TRBJ1-1; no firm D call. Germline V CDR1 and CDR2: MDHEN, SYDVKM. V gave up 6 bases and J gave up 4 bases, with 15 bases separating them. This CDR3 is 14 amino acids long. For the CDR3, the DNA is TGTGCCAGCAGGGAGGCTGGGAGAGGCACTGAAGCTTTCTTT. This codes for CASREAGRGTEAFF.

This clonotype has ten or more counts. The rearrangement links TRBV18 to TRBJ2-4; tentatively, D is TRBD2 (5 bases). In germline, CDR1 is KGHSH, CDR2 LQKENI. The CDR3 loop spans 15 amino acids. The V end was cut by 5 bases, the J end by 2 bases, with 13 bases between. The CDR3 reads CASSKVGETKNIQYF. In nucleotides, the CDR3 is TGTGCCAGCTCAAAGGTGGGAGAGACCAAAAACATTCAGTACTTC.

The chain carries TRBV3-1 and TRBJ2-1, with TRBD1 as a possible D gene (6 bases). The CDR3 runs 15 residues. Germline values: CDR1 LGHDT, CDR2 YNNKEL (reference sequence). Between the trimmed V and J ends, which lost 4 bases and 6 bases, there was a span of 16 bases. The CDR3 region is CASSPDSSGVNEQFF. Here the CDR3 DNA reads TGTGCCAGCAGCCCCGACTCCTCAGGGGTCAATGAGCAGTTCTTC.

V usage is TRBV7-9 and J usage is TRBJ2-1; 9 bases fit TRBD2. The CDR3 has 16 residues. The V gene end was trimmed by 5 bases and the J gene end by 2 bases; junction bases not matched to a gene: 7. Germline assignment: CDR1 SEHNR and CDR2 FQNEAQ (reference sequence). CDR3 amino acids: CASSPHLAGTYNEQFF. DNA of the CDR3: TGTGCCAGCAGCCCCCACCTAGCGGGAACCTACAATGAGCAGTTCTTC.

This clonotype was seen ten or more times. This chain uses TRBV11-2 with TRBJ2-1; D remains unclear. The CDR3 sequence is 14 residues long. CDR1 is SGHAT, CDR2 FQNNGV, per germline. V was pared by 4 bases and J by 6 bases, with 13 bases between. This CDR3 reads CASSSVQGINEQFF. The CDR3 bases are TGTGCCAGCAGCTCTGTCCAAGGAATCAATGAGCAGTTCTTC.

Many counts were recorded for this clonotype. This chain uses TRBV7-3 with TRBJ1-4, with 7 bases aligning to TRBD1. The CDR3 runs 13 residues. V shed 4 bases and J 8 bases; nucleotides not matched to a gene: 4. Germline loops: CDR1 SGHTA, CDR2 FQGTGA. The CDR3: CASSSYRGEKLFF. DNA of the CDR3: TGTGCCAGCAGCTCCTACAGGGGAGAAAAACTGTTTTTT. Combining the CDR3 with reference TRBV7-3 and TRBJ1-4 gives the whole variable domain GAGVSQTPSNKVTEKGKYVELRCDPISGHTALYWYRQSLGQGPEFLIYFQGTGAADDSGLPNDRFFAVRPEGSVSTLKIQRTERGDSAVYLCASSSYRGEKLFFGSGTQLSVL.

This clonotype showed up many times. This chain uses TRBV24-1 with TRBJ1-5; D gene uncertain. The CDR3 totals 13 residues. Germline CDR1 and CDR2: KGHDR and SFDVKD. Trimming removed 0 bases from V and 7 bases from J, with 6 bases in between. This chain's CDR3 is CATSDLRGQPQHF. The CDR3 DNA sequence: TGTGCCACCAGTGATTTGCGAGGGCAGCCCCAGCATTTT.